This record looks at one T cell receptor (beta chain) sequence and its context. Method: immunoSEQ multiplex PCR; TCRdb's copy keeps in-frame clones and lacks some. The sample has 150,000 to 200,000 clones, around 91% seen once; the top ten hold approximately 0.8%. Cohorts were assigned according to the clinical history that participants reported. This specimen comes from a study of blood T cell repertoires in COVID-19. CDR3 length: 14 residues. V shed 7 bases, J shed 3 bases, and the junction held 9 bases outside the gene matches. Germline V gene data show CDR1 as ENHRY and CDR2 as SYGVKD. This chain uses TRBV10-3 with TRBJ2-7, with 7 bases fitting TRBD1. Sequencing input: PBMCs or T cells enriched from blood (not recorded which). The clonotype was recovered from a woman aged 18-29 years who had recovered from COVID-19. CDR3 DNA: TGTGCCATCACCCCGGGACAGAAACACTACGAGCAGTACTTC. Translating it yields CAITPGQKHYEQYF.